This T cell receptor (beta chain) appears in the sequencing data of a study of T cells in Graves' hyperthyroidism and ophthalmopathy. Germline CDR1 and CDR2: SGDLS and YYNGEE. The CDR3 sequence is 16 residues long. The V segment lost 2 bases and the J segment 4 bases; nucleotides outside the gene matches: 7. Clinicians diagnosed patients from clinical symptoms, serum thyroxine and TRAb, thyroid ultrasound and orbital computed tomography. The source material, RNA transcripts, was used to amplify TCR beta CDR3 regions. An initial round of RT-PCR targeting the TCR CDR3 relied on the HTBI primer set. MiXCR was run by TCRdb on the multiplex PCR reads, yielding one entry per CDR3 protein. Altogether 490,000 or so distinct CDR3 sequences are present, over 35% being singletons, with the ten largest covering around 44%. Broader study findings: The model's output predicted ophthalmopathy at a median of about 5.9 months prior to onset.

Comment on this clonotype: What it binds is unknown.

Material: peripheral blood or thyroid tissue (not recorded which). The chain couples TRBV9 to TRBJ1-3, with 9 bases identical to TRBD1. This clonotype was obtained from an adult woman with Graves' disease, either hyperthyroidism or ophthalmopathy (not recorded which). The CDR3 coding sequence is TGTGCCAGCAGCGTGACCGGGACAGGGCCCGGAAACACCATATATTTT. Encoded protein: CASSVTGTGPGNTIYF.